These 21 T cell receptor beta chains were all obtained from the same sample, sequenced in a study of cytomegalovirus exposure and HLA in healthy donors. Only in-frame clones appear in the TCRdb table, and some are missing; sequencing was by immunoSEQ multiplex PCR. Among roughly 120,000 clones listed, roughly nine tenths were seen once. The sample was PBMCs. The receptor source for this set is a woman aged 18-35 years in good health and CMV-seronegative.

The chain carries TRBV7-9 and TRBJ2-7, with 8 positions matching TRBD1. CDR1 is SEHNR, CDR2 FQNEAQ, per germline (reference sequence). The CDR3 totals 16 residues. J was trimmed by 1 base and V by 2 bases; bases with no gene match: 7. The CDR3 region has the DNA TGTGCCAGCAGCTTAACAACGGGACAGGCGTCCTACGAGCAGTACTTC. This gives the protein CASSLTTGQASYEQYF.

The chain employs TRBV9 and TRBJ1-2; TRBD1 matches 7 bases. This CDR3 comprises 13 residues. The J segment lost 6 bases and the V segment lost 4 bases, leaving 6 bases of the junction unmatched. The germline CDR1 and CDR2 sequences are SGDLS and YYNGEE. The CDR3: CASSSKGQNGYTF. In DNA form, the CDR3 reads TGTGCCAGCAGCTCAAAGGGACAGAATGGCTACACCTTC.

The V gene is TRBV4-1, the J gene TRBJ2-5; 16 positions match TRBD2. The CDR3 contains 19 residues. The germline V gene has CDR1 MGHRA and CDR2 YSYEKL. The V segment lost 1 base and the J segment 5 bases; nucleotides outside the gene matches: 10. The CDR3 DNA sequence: TGCGCCAGCAGCCAAGCTTCCGGGACTAGCGGGGGGGCCGGGGAGACCCAGTACTTC. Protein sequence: CASSQASGTSGGAGETQYF.

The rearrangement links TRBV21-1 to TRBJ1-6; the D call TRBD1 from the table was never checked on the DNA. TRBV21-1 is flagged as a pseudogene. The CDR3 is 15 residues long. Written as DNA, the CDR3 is TGTGCCAGCAGCAACCTGACAGGGGGCGGTTCACCCCTCCACTTT. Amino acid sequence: CASSNLTGGGSPLHF.

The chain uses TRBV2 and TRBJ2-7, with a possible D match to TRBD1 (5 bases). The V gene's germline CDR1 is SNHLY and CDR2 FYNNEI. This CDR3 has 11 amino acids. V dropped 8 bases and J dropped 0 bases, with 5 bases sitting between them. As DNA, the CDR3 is TGTGCCAGCGACAGCTCCTACGAGCAGTACTTC. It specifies CASDSSYEQYF.

The CDR3 nucleotides are TGTGCCTGGAGGACAGGGAGTAACTATGGCTACACCTTC. It codes for CAWRTGSNYGYTF. The chain has TRBV30 and TRBJ1-2, with 7 positions matching TRBD1. V dropped 3 bases and J dropped 1; count of bases not matched to a gene: 2. Germline lookup yields CDR1 GTSNPN and CDR2 SVGIG (reference sequence). The CDR3 is 13 residues long.

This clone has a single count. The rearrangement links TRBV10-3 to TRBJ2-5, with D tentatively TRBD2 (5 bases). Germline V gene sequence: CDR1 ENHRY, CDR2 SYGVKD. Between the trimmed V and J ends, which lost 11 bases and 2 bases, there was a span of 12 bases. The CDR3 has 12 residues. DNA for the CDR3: TGTGCCTCTCGGGGAACTCAAGAGACCCAGTACTTC. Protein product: CASRGTQETQYF.

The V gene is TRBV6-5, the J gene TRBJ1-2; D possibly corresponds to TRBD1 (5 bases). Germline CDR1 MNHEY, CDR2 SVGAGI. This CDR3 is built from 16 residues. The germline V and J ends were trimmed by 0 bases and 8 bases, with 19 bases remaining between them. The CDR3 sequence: CASSYSITGPTTGYTF. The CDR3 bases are TGTGCCAGCAGTTACTCGATCACAGGACCCACAACGGGCTACACCTTC.

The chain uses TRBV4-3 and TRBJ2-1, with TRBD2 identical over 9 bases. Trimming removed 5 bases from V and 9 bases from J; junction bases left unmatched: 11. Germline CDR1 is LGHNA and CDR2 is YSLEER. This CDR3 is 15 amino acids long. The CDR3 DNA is TGCGCCAGCAGCAGGGGGCGGGAGGGGTATAGTGAGCAGTTCTTC. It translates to CASSRGREGYSEQFF.

Here the CDR3 DNA reads TGTGCCAGCAGCTTAGAGGCGGGCGTGACCTACGAGCAGTACTTC. It codes for CASSLEAGVTYEQYF. The V call is TRBV7-2, the J call TRBJ2-7, with a weak D call TRBD2 (5 bases). In germline, CDR1 is SGHTA, CDR2 FQGNSA. CDR3 length: 15 residues. V was cut by 1 base and J by 2 bases, with 12 bases left in between.

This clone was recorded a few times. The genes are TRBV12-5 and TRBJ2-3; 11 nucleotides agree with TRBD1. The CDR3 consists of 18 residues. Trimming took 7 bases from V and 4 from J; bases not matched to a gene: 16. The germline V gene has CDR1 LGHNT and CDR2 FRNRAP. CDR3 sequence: CASALGTGGGSRPDTQYF. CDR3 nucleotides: TGTGCTAGTGCCCTAGGGACAGGGGGGGGGTCCCGCCCAGATACGCAGTATTTT.

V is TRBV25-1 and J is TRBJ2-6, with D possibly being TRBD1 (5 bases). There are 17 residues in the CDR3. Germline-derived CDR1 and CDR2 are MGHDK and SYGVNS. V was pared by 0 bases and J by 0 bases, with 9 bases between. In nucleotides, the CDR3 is TGTGCCAGCAGTGAATATGCAGGGAACTCTGGGGCCAACGTCCTGACTTTC. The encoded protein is CASSEYAGNSGANVLTF.

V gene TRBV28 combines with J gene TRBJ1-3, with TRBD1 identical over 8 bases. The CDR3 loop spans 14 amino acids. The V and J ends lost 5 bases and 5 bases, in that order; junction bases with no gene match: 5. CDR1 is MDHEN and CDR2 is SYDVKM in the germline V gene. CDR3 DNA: TGTGCCAGCAGTCTGGGGACAGGCAGAAACACCATATATTTT. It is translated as CASSLGTGRNTIYF.

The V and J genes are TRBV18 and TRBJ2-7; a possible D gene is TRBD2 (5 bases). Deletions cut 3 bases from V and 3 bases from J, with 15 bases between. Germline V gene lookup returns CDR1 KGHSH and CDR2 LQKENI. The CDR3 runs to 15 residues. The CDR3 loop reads CASSPGGPRFYEQYF. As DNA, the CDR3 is TGTGCCAGCTCACCCGGAGGACCGCGATTCTACGAGCAGTACTTC.

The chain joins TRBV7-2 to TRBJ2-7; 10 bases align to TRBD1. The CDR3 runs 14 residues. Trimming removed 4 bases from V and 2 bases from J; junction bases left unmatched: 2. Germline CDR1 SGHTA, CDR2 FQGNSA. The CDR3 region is CASSWGTGAYEQYF. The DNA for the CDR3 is TGTGCCAGCAGCTGGGGGACAGGGGCCTACGAGCAGTACTTC.

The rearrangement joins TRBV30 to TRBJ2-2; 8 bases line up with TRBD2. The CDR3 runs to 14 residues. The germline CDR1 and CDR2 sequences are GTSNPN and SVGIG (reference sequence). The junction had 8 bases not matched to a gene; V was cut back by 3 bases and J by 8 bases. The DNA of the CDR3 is TGTGCCTGGAGCGAAAGTTTAGCGGGGGGGGAGCTGTTTTTT. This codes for CAWSESLAGGELFF.

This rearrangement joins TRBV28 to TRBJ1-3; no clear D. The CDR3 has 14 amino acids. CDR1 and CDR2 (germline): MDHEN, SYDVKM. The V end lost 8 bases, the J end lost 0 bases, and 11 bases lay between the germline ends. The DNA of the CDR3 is TGTGCCAGCCTTACCCCGAGCTCTGGAAACACCATATATTTT. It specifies CASLTPSSGNTIYF.

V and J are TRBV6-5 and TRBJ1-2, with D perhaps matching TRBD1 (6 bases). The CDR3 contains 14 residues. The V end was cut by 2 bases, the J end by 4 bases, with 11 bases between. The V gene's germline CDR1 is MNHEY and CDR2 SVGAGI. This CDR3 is CASSYSRGGYGYTF. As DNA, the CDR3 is TGTGCCAGCAGTTACAGCAGGGGTGGCTATGGCTACACCTTC.

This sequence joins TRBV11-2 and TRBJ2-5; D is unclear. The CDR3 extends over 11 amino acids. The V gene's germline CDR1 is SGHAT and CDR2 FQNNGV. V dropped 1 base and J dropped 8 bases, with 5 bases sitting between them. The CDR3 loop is CASSLGETQYF. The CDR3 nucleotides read TGTGCCAGCAGCTTAGGAGAAACCCAGTACTTC.

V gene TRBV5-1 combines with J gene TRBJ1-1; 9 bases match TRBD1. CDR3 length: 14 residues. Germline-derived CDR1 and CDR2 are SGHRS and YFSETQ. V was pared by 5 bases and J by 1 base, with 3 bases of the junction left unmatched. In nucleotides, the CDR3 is TGCGCCAGCAGTCGGGGACAGGGGAACACTGAAGCTTTCTTT. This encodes CASSRGQGNTEAFF.

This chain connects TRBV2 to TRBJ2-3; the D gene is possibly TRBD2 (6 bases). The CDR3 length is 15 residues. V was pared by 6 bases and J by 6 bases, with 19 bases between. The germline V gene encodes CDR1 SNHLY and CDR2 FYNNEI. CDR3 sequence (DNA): TGTGCCAGCAGGTTGGACTACTATCCCTCCGATACGCAGTATTTT. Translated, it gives CASRLDYYPSDTQYF.